The TCR beta chain described here comes from a study of blood T cell repertoires in COVID-19. Per germline, CDR1 SGHTA and CDR2 FQGNSA. CDR3 length equals 11 residues. V lost 4 bases, J lost 5 bases, and 5 bases lay in between. Data came from immunoSEQ multiplex PCR; TCRdb stores just in-frame clones and leaves some out. The sample contains tens of thousands of clones, 80% to 95% of which appear only once. The TCR originated in a man aged 50 to 60 with COVID-19, enrolled during active disease. The sequencing sample was made of peripheral blood. J is TRBJ2-5 and V is TRBV7-2; D is uncertain. Here the CDR3 reads CASSYWETQYF. The CDR3 bases are TGTGCCAGCAGCTACTGGGAGACCCAGTACTTC.